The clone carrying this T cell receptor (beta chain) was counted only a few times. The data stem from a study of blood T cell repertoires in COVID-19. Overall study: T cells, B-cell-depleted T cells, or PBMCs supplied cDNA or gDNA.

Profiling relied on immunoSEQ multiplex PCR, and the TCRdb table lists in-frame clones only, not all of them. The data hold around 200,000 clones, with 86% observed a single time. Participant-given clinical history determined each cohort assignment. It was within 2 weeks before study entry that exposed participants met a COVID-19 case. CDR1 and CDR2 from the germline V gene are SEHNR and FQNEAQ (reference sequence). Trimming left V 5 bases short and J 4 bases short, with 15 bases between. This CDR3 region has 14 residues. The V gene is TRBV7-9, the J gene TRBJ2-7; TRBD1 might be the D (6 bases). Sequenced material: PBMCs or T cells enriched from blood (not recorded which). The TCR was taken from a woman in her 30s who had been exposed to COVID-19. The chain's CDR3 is CASSPPGQGYEQYF. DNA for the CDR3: TGTGCCAGCAGCCCCCCGGGGCAGGGGTACGAGCAGTACTTC.